Each of the 26 T cell receptor beta chains below was sequenced from the same sample in a study of cytomegalovirus exposure and HLA in healthy donors. PCR amplification relied on 60 Vbeta primers (plus 13 Jbeta primers). The data were produced by immunoSEQ multiplex PCR, yet TCRdb's version contains in-frame clones alone and is incomplete. The repertoire holds about 160,000 clones, with roughly 84% as singletons. The sample was PBMCs. These receptors all stem from a woman under 30 in good health and CMV-seronegative.

This clone was seen a handful of times. The V and J genes are TRBV4-1 and TRBJ2-5, with TRBD1 matching over 8 bases. Germline CDR1 MGHRA, CDR2 YSYEKL. The CDR3 has 18 amino acids. V lost 0 bases and J lost 5; bases outside the gene matches: 14. The chain's CDR3 is CASSQDWIGQGAGETQYF. CDR3 sequence (DNA): TGCGCCAGCAGCCAAGATTGGATCGGGCAGGGGGCGGGGGAGACCCAGTACTTC.

This clone was detected only a few times. The V and J genes are TRBV2 and TRBJ1-1, with a weak D call TRBD1 (6 bases). From germline, CDR1 is SNHLY and CDR2 FYNNEI. Trimming took off 8 bases at V and 10 bases at J, with 14 bases between the two ends. The CDR3 extends over 11 amino acids. Here the CDR3 DNA reads TGTGCCAGCCGCGGGGGCCGGGGAGCTTTCTTT. Translating gives CASRGGRGAFF.

The rearrangement joins TRBV4-1 to TRBJ2-7; TRBD2 is a possible D gene (6 bases). CDR3 length equals 15 residues. Looked up from germline, CDR1 is MGHRA and CDR2 is YSYEKL. Trimming removed 1 base at V and 2 bases at J, with 12 bases between. The chain's CDR3 is CASSQVGRGTYEQYF. Written as DNA, the CDR3 is TGCGCCAGCAGCCAAGTGGGGCGGGGTACCTACGAGCAGTACTTC.

The rearrangement links TRBV28 to TRBJ1-2; TRBD1 agrees at 7 bases. V dropped 6 bases and J dropped 4; count of bases not matched to a gene: 11. Germline V gene sequence: CDR1 MDHEN, CDR2 SYDVKM. The CDR3 length is 15 residues. CDR3 region: CASSPGQALAYGYTF. CDR3 bases: TGTGCCAGCAGCCCCGGACAGGCCCTCGCCTATGGCTACACCTTC.

The chain joins TRBV29-1 to TRBJ2-5; 8 nucleotides agree with TRBD1. The V segment lost 6 bases and the J segment 5 bases; nucleotides outside the gene matches: 17. The CDR3 contains 16 residues. CDR1 is SQVTM, CDR2 ANQGSEA, per germline. The CDR3 nucleotides read TGCAGCGTCGCCCGGACAGGGAAAGTTGGAGGGGAGACCCAGTACTTC. Encoded protein: CSVARTGKVGGETQYF.

The chain employs TRBV4-2 and TRBJ1-2, with D possibly being TRBD1 (5 bases). V was shortened by 2 bases and J by 4 bases, with 17 bases between the two germline ends. The germline V gene encodes CDR1 LGHNA and CDR2 YNFKEQ. The CDR3 extends over 16 amino acids. The CDR3 nucleotides read TGTGCCAGCAGCCAAATTAAACCACAGGCCGCCTATGGCTACACCTTC. Protein: CASSQIKPQAAYGYTF.

This clone showed up just once. The chain combines TRBV19 with TRBJ1-5; no firm D call. Per the germline V gene, CDR1 is LNHDA and CDR2 is SQIVND (reference sequence). The CDR3 has 16 amino acids. V was shortened by 1 base and J by 0 bases, with 10 bases between the two germline ends. CDR3 in amino acids: CASSIVGRGSNQPQHF. DNA of the CDR3: TGTGCCAGTAGTATAGTAGGTAGAGGTAGCAATCAGCCCCAGCATTTT. Looking up the rest from reference TRBV19 and TRBJ1-5 gives the full variable domain: DGGITQSPKYLFRKEGQNVTLSCEQNLNHDAMYWYRQDPGQGLRLIYYSQIVNDFQKGDIAEGYSVSREKKESFPLTVTSAQKNPTAFYLCASSIVGRGSNQPQHFGDGTRLSIL.

V usage is TRBV27 and J usage is TRBJ2-6, with 7 nucleotides matching TRBD1. This CDR3 region has 17 residues. Germline trimming cut 3 bases from V and 0 bases from J; bases unmatched to any gene: 5. Germline loops: CDR1 MNHEY, CDR2 SMNVEV (reference sequence). Here the CDR3 reads CASSFRGQSSGANVLTF. The CDR3, as DNA: TGTGCCAGCAGTTTCCGGGGACAGAGCTCTGGGGCCAACGTCCTGACTTTC.

The genes are TRBV7-8 and TRBJ1-2, with unresolved D. Germline CDR1 and CDR2: SGHVS and FQNEAQ. The length of the CDR3 is 14 residues. Trimming stripped 5 bases from V and 6 bases from J, with 16 bases between. The CDR3 nucleotides are TGTGCCAGCAGCCCTCGGGAGGGAAGGGATGGCTACACCTTC. Protein: CASSPREGRDGYTF. Using reference TRBV7-8 and TRBJ1-2 for the parts outside the CDR3, the full variable domain is GAGVSQSPRYKVAKRGQDVALRCDPISGHVSLFWYQQALGQGPEFLTYFQNEAQLDKSGLPSDRFFAERPEGSVSTLKIQRTQQEDSAVYLCASSPREGRDGYTFGSGTRLTVV.

The J gene is TRBJ2-3, the V gene TRBV9; no reliable D call. The germline V gene encodes CDR1 SGDLS and CDR2 YYNGEE. The CDR3 is 13 amino acids. V was clipped by 4 bases and J by 3 bases, with 9 bases between them. The CDR3 coding sequence is TGTGCCAGCAGCCTATGGGCGACAGATACGCAGTATTTT. It encodes CASSLWATDTQYF.

V is TRBV19 and J is TRBJ1-5; D gene ambiguous. The length of the CDR3 is 12 residues. Germline-derived CDR1 and CDR2 are LNHDA and SQIVND (reference sequence). V lost 5 bases and J 3 bases, leaving 5 bases between the germline ends. CDR3 protein: CASSFLNQPQHF. The CDR3 region has the DNA TGTGCCAGTAGTTTTCTCAATCAGCCCCAGCATTTT. Together with reference TRBV19 and TRBJ1-5, the CDR3 gives the full variable domain: DGGITQSPKYLFRKEGQNVTLSCEQNLNHDAMYWYRQDPGQGLRLIYYSQIVNDFQKGDIAEGYSVSREKKESFPLTVTSAQKNPTAFYLCASSFLNQPQHFGDGTRLSIL.

The chain recombines TRBV13 with TRBJ2-1; TRBD1 matches at 7 bases. J was trimmed by 3 bases and V by 5 bases; bases with no gene match: 13. The CDR3 runs to 17 residues. Germline loops: CDR1 PRHDT, CDR2 FYEKMQ (reference sequence). The CDR3 nucleotides read TGTGCCAGCAGCACAAAGATGAGGACAGGAAACTACAATGAGCAGTTCTTC. Amino acid sequence: CASSTKMRTGNYNEQFF. Full variable domain (missing parts from reference TRBV13 and TRBJ2-1): AAGVIQSPRHLIKEKRETATLKCYPIPRHDTVYWYQQGPGQDPQFLISFYEKMQSDKGSIPDRFSAQQFSDYHSELNMSSLELGDSALYFCASSTKMRTGNYNEQFFGPGTRLTVL.

The V gene is TRBV18, the J gene TRBJ1-5; 8 positions match TRBD1. The trim removed 5 bases at V and 3 bases at J, leaving 6 bases unmatched. There are 15 residues in the CDR3. The germline V gene encodes CDR1 KGHSH and CDR2 LQKENI. CDR3 sequence: CASSAGQATNQPQHF. In nucleotides, the CDR3 is TGTGCCAGCTCAGCGGGACAGGCGACCAATCAGCCCCAGCATTTT.

This clone appeared a single time. The rearrangement links TRBV11-2 to TRBJ1-1, with 11 bases identical to TRBD1. CDR1 SGHAT and CDR2 FQNNGV come from the germline V gene. The V and J ends lost 1 base and 10 bases, in that order; junction bases with no gene match: 8. The CDR3 spans 15 residues. DNA of the CDR3: TGTGCCAGCAGCTTAGGGGTTGGACAGGGGGCGCTAGCTTTCTTT. This translates into CASSLGVGQGALAFF. The whole variable domain, remainder taken from reference TRBV11-2 and TRBJ1-1, is EAGVAQSPRYKIIEKRQSVAFWCNPISGHATLYWYQQILGQGPKLLIQFQNNGVVDDSQLPKDRFSAERLKGVDSTLKIQPAKLEDSAVYLCASSLGVGQGALAFFGQGTRLTVV.

The chain uses TRBV19 and TRBJ2-7; no clear D. V was cut by 4 bases and J by 1 base, with 11 bases left in between. The CDR3 covers 14 residues. In germline, CDR1 is LNHDA, CDR2 SQIVND (reference sequence). CDR3 coding DNA: TGTGCCAGTAGTAGCCAGGAATCTTCCTACGAGCAGTACTTC. Translated: CASSSQESSYEQYF.

Points on this clone: The DNA is left out, because the CDR3 cannot be placed on it with certainty; the CDR3 is given as TCRdb lists it. The chain joins TRBV10-3 to TRBJ2-5; the tabulated D call, TRBD1, remains unverified against the DNA. Germline loops: CDR1 ENHRY, CDR2 SYGVKD. The CDR3 region is 23 residues in length, termini included. CDR3 sequence reads: CAIKWGGRDPVLRARHAALLRDF.

This clone occurred many times. This sequence joins TRBV6-5 and TRBJ1-2; no clear D gene. This CDR3 has 14 amino acids. Trimming took off 4 bases at V and 8 bases at J, with 17 bases between the two ends. CDR1 and CDR2 (germline): MNHEY, SVGAGI. The CDR3 DNA sequence: TGTGCCAGCAGTTTACAAACAGAGTCCGGCGGCTACACCTTC. It codes for CASSLQTESGGYTF.

The chain has TRBV7-9 and TRBJ1-5; a weak D match, TRBD1 (5 bases). CDR1 is SEHNR, CDR2 FQNEAQ, per germline (reference sequence). Trimming left V 6 bases short and J 3 bases short, with 12 bases between. This CDR3 spans 14 amino acids. CDR3: CASSQGIPNQPQHF. CDR3 in DNA: TGTGCCAGCAGTCAGGGAATCCCCAATCAGCCCCAGCATTTT.

Note on this clone: The junction shows a germline mismatch at one end, possibly a read error. This chain joins TRBV7-7 and TRBJ2-7, with 8 bases fitting TRBD1. The V gene's germline CDR1 is SSHAT and CDR2 FNYEAQ (reference sequence). This CDR3 has 15 amino acids. The CDR3 spells CASSPRQGPLYEQYF. The CDR3 nucleotides read TGTGCTAGCAGCCCCCGACAGGGGCCCCTGTACGAGCAGTACTTC. Based on the CDR3 plus reference TRBV7-7 and TRBJ2-7, the full variable domain is GAGVSQSPRYKVTKRGQDVTLRCDPISSHATLYWYQQALGQGPEFLTYFNYEAQPDKSGLPSDRFSAERPEGSISTLTIQRTEQRDSAMYRCASSPRQGPLYEQYFGPGTRLTVT.

This clone showed up just a few times. The CDR3 here is CASSILGTGGGYTF. The CDR3, as DNA: TGTGCCAGCAGTATTCTCGGGACAGGGGGTGGCTACACCTTC. This chain uses TRBV6-5 with TRBJ1-2; TRBD1 matches 11 bases. This CDR3 contains 14 residues. V was clipped by 5 bases and J by 7 bases; unmatched bases: 6. Germline CDR1 is MNHEY and CDR2 is SVGAGI.

This chain uses TRBV7-9 with TRBJ2-1; TRBD2 matches at 11 bases. Germline V gives CDR1 SEHNR, CDR2 FQNEAQ (reference sequence). V was clipped by 2 bases and J by 2 bases; unmatched bases: 8. The CDR3 consists of 18 residues. The chain's CDR3 is CASSLWLAGGRAYNEQFF. DNA for the CDR3: TGTGCCAGCAGCTTATGGCTAGCGGGGGGCCGGGCCTACAATGAGCAGTTCTTC.

CDR3 DNA sequence: TGTGCCAGAAGCTTGTTCGGTCAGGGGATATATGGCTACACCTTC. It yields the protein CARSLFGQGIYGYTF. The rearrangement links TRBV5-3 to TRBJ1-2; tentative D call: TRBD1 (6 bases). TRBV5-3 is an open reading frame, and its role is uncertain. V dropped 1 base and J dropped 5 bases, with 15 bases sitting between them. The CDR3 covers 15 residues.

A few counts support this clone. The V call is TRBV27, the J call TRBJ2-1; 8 positions match TRBD1. The germline CDR1 and CDR2 sequences are MNHEY and SMNVEV (reference sequence). Unmatched junction bases numbered 11, after V lost 6 bases and J lost 1 base. The CDR3 runs to 17 residues. CDR3 sequence reads: CASRPIQGATSYNEQFF. The CDR3 DNA is TGTGCCAGCAGACCCATCCAGGGGGCGACGTCCTACAATGAGCAGTTCTTC.

The CDR3 loop is CASSPHIDGDQPQHF. The CDR3 DNA reads TGTGCCAGCAGTCCTCACATTGACGGGGATCAGCCCCAGCATTTT. The chain employs TRBV6-5 and TRBJ1-5, with D hard to call. Germline lookup yields CDR1 MNHEY and CDR2 SVGAGI. CDR3 length equals 15 residues. V lost 5 bases, J lost 5 bases, and 16 bases lay in between.

This clone has a single count. Other DNA sequences in this sample translate to the same CDR3. V and J are TRBV9 and TRBJ1-1, with D perhaps TRBD1 (5 bases). V gave up 0 bases and J gave up 3 bases, with 6 bases separating them. This CDR3 contains 13 residues. Germline V CDR1 and CDR2: SGDLS, YYNGEE. This chain's CDR3 is CASSVGGDTEAFF. CDR3 bases: TGTGCCAGCAGCGTAGGGGGCGACACTGAAGCTTTCTTT.

The rearrangement uses TRBV9 and TRBJ1-2; a possible D gene is TRBD1 (6 bases). The CDR3 is made up of 16 amino acids. The V end lost 0 bases, the J end lost 8 bases, and 20 bases lay between the germline ends. The V gene's germline CDR1 is SGDLS and CDR2 YYNGEE. CDR3 nucleotide sequence: TGTGCCAGCAGCGTAGACTTAATGGGCAGGGGAGAAGGCTACACCTTC. Translating gives CASSVDLMGRGEGYTF.